This T cell receptor beta chain was retrieved from a study of shared clonotypes between healthy human individuals. Study background: Per donor, three plates held CD4 naive cells, three held CD4 memory, two held CD8 naive and one held CD8 memory.

The germline V and J ends were trimmed by 6 bases and 6 bases, with 14 bases remaining between them. The CDR3 has 14 amino acids. Germline CDR1 MNHNS, CDR2 SASEGT. In the CD4+ fraction, cells were divided into CD45RA+ naive and CD45RA-negative memory subsets. Measured with immunoSEQ multiplex PCR; TCRdb has only the in-frame clones, and not every one. The sample holds over 2 million clones; 85% to 95% are singletons and the top ten take 0.37%. This clone was recorded only once. This sequence was found in a man aged 18-30 years in good health. Some clones in this sample may be carry-over from other donors' samples. Sequencing was done on a sample of naive CD4+ T cells from PBMCs. Subset meaning: CD45RA+ positively selected. The V call is TRBV6-1, the J call TRBJ2-2; D remains unclear. Here the CDR3 reads CASSPGFQAGELFF. The CDR3, as DNA: TGTGCCAGCAGCCCCGGTTTCCAGGCCGGGGAGCTGTTTTTT.